A selection of T cell receptor beta chains follows, all from one sample in a study of T cells in Graves' hyperthyroidism and ophthalmopathy. Via MiXCR, TCRdb re-called the multiplex PCR reads, giving one row per CDR3 protein. The sample yields about 600,000 distinct CDR3 sequences, more than 13% seen once. Sequences were obtained from blood. These receptors were collected from a woman aged 18-29 years with Graves' ophthalmopathy. CDR3s include the opening cysteine and the closing phenylalanine or tryptophan. D genes are given only for firm matches. Only some rows state a clone size, as once, few, many or a class for expanded clones.

CDR3nt | CDR3aa | d_gene | v_gene | abundance | j_gene
TGTGCCAGCGGAGGAGCTAGCTCCTACAATGAGCAGTTCTTC | CASGGASSYNEQFF | . | TRBV2 | few | TRBJ2-1
TGTGCCAGCAGCCAAGCCCCGAACACTGAAGCTTTCTTT | CASSQAPNTEAFF | . | TRBV12-3/TRBV12-4 | many | TRBJ1-1
TGTGCCAGCTCAACTATCGGGACAGTCTCCTACGAGCAGTACTTC | CASSTIGTVSYEQYF | TRBD1 | TRBV18 | many | TRBJ2-7
TGTGCCAGCACTCCGCCGGGATCAGGGTATCTGTTTTTT | CASTPPGSGYLFF | . | TRBV28 | few | TRBJ2-2
TGTGCCAGCAGCAGCCTAGCGGGCGACTACAATGAGCAGTTCTTC | CASSSLAGDYNEQFF | TRBD2 | TRBV7-9 | few | TRBJ2-1
TGCGCCAGCAGCTTGGAAGGCATGGGCGGCACTGAAGCTTTCTTT | CASSLEGMGGTEAFF | . | TRBV5-1 | many | TRBJ1-1
TGTGCCAGCAGTCAATCGACTAGCGGGAGCTCCAACGAGCAGTACTTC | CASSQSTSGSSNEQYF | TRBD2 | TRBV2 | many | TRBJ2-7
TGTGCCAGCAGTTGGGGACTAGCGGGAGGGAACACAGATACGCAGTATTTT | CASSWGLAGGNTDTQYF | TRBD2 | TRBV28 | . | TRBJ2-3
TGTGCCAGTAGGACCGGGACAGGGGATTGGGAGACCCAGTACTTC | CASRTGTGDWETQYF | TRBD1 | TRBV19 | few | TRBJ2-5
TGTGCCAGCAGCCAAGAAATGAACAGGGTCTACGAGCAGTACTTC | CASSQEMNRVYEQYF | . | TRBV4-2 | few | TRBJ2-7
TGTGCCAGCAGCTCGACGTGGGGCTCCCGCGCCAATGAGCAGTTCTTC | CASSSTWGSRANEQFF | . | TRBV11-3 | many | TRBJ2-1
TGTGCCAGCAGCCGATTTAGCGGGAGGGATACAGATACGCAGTATTTT | CASSRFSGRDTDTQYF | TRBD2 | TRBV11-2 | many | TRBJ2-3
TGTGCCAGCTTCGACAGGGGGACAGATACGCAGTATTTT | CASFDRGTDTQYF | TRBD1 | TRBV6-1 | many | TRBJ2-3
TGCGCCAGCACCCTAGGGCGGGACTACGTAAATGAGCAGTTCTTC | CASTLGRDYVNEQFF | TRBD2 | TRBV5-1 | many | TRBJ2-1